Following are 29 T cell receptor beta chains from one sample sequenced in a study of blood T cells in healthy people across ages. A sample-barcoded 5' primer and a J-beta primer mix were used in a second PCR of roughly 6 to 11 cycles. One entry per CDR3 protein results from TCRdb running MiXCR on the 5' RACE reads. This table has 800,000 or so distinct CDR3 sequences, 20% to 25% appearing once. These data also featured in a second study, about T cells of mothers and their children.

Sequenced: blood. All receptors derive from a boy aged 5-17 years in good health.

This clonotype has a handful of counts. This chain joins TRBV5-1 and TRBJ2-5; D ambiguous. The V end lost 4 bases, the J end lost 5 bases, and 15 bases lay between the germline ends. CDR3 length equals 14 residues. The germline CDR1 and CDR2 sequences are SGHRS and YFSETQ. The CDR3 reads CASSVTEPGETQYF. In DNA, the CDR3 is TGCGCCAGCAGCGTAACGGAGCCTGGGGAGACCCAGTACTTC.

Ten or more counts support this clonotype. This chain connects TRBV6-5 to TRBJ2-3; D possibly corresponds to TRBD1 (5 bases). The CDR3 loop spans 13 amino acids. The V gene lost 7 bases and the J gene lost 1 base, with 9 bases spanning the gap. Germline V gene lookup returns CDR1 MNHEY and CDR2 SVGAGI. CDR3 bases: TGTGCCAGCATACAGGCAGGCACAGATACGCAGTATTTT. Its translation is CASIQAGTDTQYF.

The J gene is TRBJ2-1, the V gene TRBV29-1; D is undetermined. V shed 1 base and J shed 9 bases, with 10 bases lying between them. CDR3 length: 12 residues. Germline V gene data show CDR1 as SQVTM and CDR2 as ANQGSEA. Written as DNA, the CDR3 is TGCAGCGTTGAAGTATCTGGCAGTGAGCAGTTCTTC. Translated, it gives CSVEVSGSEQFF.

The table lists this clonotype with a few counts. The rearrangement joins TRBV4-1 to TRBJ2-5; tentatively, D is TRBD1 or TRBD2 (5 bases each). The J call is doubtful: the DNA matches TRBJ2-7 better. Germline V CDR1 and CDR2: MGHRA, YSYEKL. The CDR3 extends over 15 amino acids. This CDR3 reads CASSQDPGRSYEQYF. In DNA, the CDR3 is TGCGCCAGCAGCCAAGATCCGGGGCGCTCCTACGAGCAGTACTTC.

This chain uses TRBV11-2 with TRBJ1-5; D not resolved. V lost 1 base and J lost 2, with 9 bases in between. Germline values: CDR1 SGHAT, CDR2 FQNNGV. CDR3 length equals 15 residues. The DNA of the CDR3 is TGTGCCAGCAGCTTAGGGGCACCAGGCAATCAGCCCCAGCATTTT. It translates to CASSLGAPGNQPQHF.

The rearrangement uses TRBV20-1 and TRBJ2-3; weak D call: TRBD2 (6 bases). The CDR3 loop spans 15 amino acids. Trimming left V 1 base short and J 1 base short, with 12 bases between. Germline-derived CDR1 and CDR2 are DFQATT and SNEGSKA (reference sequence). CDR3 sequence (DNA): TGCAGTGCTAGAGTTGCGGAGCGGGGCACAGATACGCAGTATTTT. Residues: CSARVAERGTDTQYF.

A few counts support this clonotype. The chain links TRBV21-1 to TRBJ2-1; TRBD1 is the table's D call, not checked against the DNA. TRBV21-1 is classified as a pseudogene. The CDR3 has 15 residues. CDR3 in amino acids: CASSRGQDFYNEQFF. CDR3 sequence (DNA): TGTGCCAGCAGCAGGGGACAGGATTTCTACAATGAGCAGTTCTTC.

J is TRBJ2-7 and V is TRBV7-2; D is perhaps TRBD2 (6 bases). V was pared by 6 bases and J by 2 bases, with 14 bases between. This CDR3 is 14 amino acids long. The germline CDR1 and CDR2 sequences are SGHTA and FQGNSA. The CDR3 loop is CASSLRGGTYEQYF. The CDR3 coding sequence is TGTGCCAGCAGTCTCCGCGGAGGGACCTACGAGCAGTACTTC.

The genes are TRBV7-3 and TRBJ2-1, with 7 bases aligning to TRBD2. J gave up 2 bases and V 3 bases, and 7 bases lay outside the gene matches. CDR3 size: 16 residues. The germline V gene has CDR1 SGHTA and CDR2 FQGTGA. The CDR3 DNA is TGTGCCAGCAGCTTCGTTCAGGGAGGGCCCTACAATGAGCAGTTCTTC. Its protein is CASSFVQGGPYNEQFF.

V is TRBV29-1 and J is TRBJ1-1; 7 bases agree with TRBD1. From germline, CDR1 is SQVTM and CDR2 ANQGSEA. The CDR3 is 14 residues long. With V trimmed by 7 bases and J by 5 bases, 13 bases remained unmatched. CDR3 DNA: TGCAGCGGGGACCTAGGAGGGGGCGCAACTGAAGCTTTCTTT. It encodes CSGDLGGGATEAFF.

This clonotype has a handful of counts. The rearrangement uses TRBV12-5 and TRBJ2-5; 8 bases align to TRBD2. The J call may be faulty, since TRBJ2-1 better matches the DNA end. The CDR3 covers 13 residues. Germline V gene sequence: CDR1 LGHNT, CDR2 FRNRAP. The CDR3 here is CASGLAGVNEQFF. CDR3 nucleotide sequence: TGTGCTAGTGGTTTAGCGGGAGTCAATGAGCAGTTCTTC.

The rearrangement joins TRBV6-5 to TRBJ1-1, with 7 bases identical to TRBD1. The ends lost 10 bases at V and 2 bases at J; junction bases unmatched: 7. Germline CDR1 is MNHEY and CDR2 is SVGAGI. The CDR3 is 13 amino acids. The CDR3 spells CATRQGTNTEAFF. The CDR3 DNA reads TGTGCCACCAGACAGGGCACTAACACTGAAGCTTTCTTT.

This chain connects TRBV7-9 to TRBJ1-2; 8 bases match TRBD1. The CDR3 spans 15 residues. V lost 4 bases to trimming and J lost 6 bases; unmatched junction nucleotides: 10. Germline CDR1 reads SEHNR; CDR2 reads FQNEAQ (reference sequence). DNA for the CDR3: TGTGCCAGCAGCTCCGGGACAGGTTATACGGATGGCTACACCTTC. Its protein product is CASSSGTGYTDGYTF.

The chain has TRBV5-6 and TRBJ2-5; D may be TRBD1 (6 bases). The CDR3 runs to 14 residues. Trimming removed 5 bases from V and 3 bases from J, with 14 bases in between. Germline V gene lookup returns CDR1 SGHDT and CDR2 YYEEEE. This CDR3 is CASRETGMEETQYF. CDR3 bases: TGTGCCAGCAGAGAAACAGGGATGGAAGAGACCCAGTACTTC.

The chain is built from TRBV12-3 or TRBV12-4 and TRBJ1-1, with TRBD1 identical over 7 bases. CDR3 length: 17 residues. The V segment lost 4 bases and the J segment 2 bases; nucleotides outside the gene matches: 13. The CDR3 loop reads CASSSLIRTGENTEAFF. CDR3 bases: TGTGCCAGCAGTTCGTTAATAAGGACAGGTGAAAACACTGAAGCTTTCTTT.

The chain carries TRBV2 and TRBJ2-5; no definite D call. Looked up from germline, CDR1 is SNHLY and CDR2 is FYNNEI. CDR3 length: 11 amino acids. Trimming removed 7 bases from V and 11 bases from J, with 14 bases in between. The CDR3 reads CASTKAPEQYF. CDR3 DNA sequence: TGTGCCAGCACAAAGGCACCTGAGCAGTACTTC.

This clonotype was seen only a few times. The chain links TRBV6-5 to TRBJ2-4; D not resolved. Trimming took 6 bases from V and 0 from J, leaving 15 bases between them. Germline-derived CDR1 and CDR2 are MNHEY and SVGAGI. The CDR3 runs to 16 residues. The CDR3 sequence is CASSAGNLIAKNIQYF. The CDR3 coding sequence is TGTGCCAGCAGCGCCGGCAATCTGATAGCCAAAAACATTCAGTACTTC.

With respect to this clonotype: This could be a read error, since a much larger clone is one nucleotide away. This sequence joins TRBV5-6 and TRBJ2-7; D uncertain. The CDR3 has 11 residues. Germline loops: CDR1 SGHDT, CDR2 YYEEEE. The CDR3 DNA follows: TGTACCAGCAGCTTTCTCGACGAGCAGTACTTC. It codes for CTSSFLDEQYF. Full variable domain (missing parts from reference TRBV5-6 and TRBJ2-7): DAGVTQSPTHLIKTRGQQVTLRCSPKSGHDTVSWYQQALGQGPQFIFQYYEEEERQRGNFPDRFSGHQFPNYSSELNVNALLLGDSALYLCTSSFLDEQYFGPGTRLTVT.

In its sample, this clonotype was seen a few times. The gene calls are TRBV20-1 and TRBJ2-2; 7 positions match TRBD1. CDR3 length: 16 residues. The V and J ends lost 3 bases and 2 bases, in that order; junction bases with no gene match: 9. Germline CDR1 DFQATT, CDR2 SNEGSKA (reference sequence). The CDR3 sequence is CSARANRGNNTGELFF. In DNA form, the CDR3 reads TGCAGTGCTAGGGCCAACAGGGGAAATAACACCGGGGAGCTGTTTTTT.

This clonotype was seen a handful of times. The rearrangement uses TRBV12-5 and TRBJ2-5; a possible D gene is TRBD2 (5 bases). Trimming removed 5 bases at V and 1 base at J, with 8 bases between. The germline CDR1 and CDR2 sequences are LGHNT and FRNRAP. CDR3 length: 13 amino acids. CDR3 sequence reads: CASGLGVQETQYF. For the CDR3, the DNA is TGTGCTAGTGGTCTCGGGGTCCAAGAGACCCAGTACTTC.

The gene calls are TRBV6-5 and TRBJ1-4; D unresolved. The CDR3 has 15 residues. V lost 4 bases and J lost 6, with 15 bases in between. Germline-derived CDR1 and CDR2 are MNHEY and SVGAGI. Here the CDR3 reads CASSSPADDYEKLFF. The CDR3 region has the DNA TGTGCCAGCAGTTCACCCGCGGATGACTATGAAAAACTGTTTTTT.

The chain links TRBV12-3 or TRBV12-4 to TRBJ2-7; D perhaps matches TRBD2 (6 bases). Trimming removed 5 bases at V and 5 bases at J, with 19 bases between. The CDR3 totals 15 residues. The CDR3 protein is CASSHSGVPRDEQYF. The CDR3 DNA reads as TGTGCCAGCAGTCATAGCGGTGTTCCGCGGGACGAGCAGTACTTC.

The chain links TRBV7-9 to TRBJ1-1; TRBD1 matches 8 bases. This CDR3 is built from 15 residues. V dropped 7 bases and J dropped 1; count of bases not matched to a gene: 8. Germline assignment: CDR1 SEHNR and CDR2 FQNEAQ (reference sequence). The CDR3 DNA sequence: TGTGCCAGCACCTTTCTTCAGGGGGCGAACACTGAAGCTTTCTTT. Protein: CASTFLQGANTEAFF.

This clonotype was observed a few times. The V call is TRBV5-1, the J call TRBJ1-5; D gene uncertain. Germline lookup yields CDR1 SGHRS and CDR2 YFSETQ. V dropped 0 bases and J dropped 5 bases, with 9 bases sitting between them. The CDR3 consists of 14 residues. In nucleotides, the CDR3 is TGCGCCAGCAGCTTGGGGGTAGGCTATCAGCCCCAGCATTTT. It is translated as CASSLGVGYQPQHF.

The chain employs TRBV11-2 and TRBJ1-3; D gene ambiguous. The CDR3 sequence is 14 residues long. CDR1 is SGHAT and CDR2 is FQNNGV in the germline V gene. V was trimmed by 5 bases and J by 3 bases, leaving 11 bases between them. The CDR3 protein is CASSPSYGGNTIYF. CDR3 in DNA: TGTGCCAGCAGCCCTAGTTACGGTGGAAACACCATATATTTT. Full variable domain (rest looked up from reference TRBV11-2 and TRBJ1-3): EAGVAQSPRYKIIEKRQSVAFWCNPISGHATLYWYQQILGQGPKLLIQFQNNGVVDDSQLPKDRFSAERLKGVDSTLKIQPAKLEDSAVYLCASSPSYGGNTIYFGEGSWLTVV.

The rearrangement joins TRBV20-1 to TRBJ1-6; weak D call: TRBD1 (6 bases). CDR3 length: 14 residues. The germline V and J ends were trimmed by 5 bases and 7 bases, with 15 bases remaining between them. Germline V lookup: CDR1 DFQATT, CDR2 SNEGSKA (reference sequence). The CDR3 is CSADKDRTNSPLHF. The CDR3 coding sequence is TGCAGTGCTGACAAGGACAGAACCAATTCACCCCTCCACTTT.

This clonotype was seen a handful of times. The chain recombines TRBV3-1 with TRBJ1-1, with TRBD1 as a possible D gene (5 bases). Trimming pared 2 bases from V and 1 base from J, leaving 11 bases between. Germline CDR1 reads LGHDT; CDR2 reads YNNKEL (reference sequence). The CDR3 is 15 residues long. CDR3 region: CASSQLRDGNTEAFF. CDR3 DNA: TGTGCCAGCAGCCAACTCCGGGACGGGAACACTGAAGCTTTCTTT.

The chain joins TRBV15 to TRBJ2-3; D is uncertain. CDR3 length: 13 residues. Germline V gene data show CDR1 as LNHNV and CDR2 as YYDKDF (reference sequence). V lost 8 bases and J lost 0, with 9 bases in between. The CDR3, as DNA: TGTGCCACCCGGGCCGCTAGCACAGATACGCAGTATTTT. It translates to CATRAASTDTQYF.

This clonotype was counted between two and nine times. CDR3 in amino acids: CASSGTGTSNYGYTF. CDR3 DNA sequence: TGCGCCAGCAGCGGAACCGGGACCTCTAACTATGGCTACACCTTC. The V and J genes are TRBV5-1 and TRBJ1-2; perhaps TRBD1 as D (5 bases). V lost 4 bases, J lost 0 bases, and 13 bases lay in between. Per germline, CDR1 SGHRS and CDR2 YFSETQ. The CDR3 spans 15 residues.